Listed here are 25 T cell receptor beta chains from one sample, sequenced in a study of beta chain features in type 1 diabetes. Expressed TCRB transcripts got sequenced, as all isolated RNA was reverse transcribed. Assay: immunoSEQ multiplex PCR; the TCRdb copy retains only in-frame clones and omits some. Of more than 110,000 clones listed, about 7% were seen once; the top ten hold about 1.4%. Sequences were obtained from central memory CD4+ T cells from blood. These receptors all come from a woman aged 30 to 39 in good health.

This clone was picked up many times. V is TRBV5-1 and J is TRBJ2-1, with 7 bases lining up with TRBD2. The CDR3 covers 15 residues. Germline V gene sequence: CDR1 SGHRS, CDR2 YFSETQ. The J segment lost 1 base and the V segment lost 6 bases, leaving 7 bases of the junction unmatched. The DNA of the CDR3 is TGCGCCAGCACCATGACTAGCCCGTCCTACAATGAGCAGTTCTTC. Amino acid sequence: CASTMTSPSYNEQFF.

The chain is built from TRBV5-6 and TRBJ2-1, with D possibly TRBD1 on 6 matching bases. V lost 0 bases and J lost 13, with 14 bases in between. This CDR3 spans 13 amino acids. Germline V gene data show CDR1 as SGHDT and CDR2 as YYEEEE. The CDR3 DNA is TGTGCCAGCAGCTTGGATAGGGGGTACACCCAGTTCTTC. This translates into CASSLDRGYTQFF.

This clone turned up a few times. J is TRBJ2-1 and V is TRBV2; D unclear. This CDR3 is built from 15 residues. Germline CDR1 is SNHLY and CDR2 is FYNNEI. Trimming removed 3 bases from V and 0 bases from J, with 9 bases in between. The CDR3: CASSETESSYNEQFF. The CDR3 DNA reads as TGTGCCAGCAGTGAGACTGAAAGCTCCTACAATGAGCAGTTCTTC.

This clone has more than one count but fewer than ten. This sequence joins TRBV10-3 and TRBJ2-2; TRBD2 matches at 7 bases. The CDR3 loop spans 14 amino acids. V lost 6 bases to trimming and J lost 5 bases; unmatched junction nucleotides: 6. Germline CDR1 reads ENHRY; CDR2 reads SYGVKD. CDR3 sequence: CAIRGPAGTGELFF. DNA of the CDR3: TGTGCCATCAGGGGGCCAGCGGGGACCGGGGAGCTGTTTTTT.

A few counts support this clone. V usage is TRBV19 and J usage is TRBJ1-5, with D maybe TRBD1 (5 bases). Germline CDR1 and CDR2: LNHDA and SQIVND (reference sequence). Trimming shortened V by 6 bases and J by 5 bases, and 17 bases separated the two germline ends. The CDR3 loop spans 15 amino acids. The CDR3: CASRVYGTADQPQHF. The DNA for the CDR3 is TGTGCCAGTAGGGTCTACGGGACTGCAGATCAGCCCCAGCATTTT.

This clone has a handful of counts. This chain uses TRBV18 with TRBJ1-1; D is uncertain. The V and J ends lost 3 bases and 1 base respectively, with 12 bases between them. This CDR3 region has 15 residues. In germline, CDR1 is KGHSH, CDR2 LQKENI. CDR3 DNA: TGTGCCAGCTCACCCTCGACGGGGTCGAACACTGAAGCTTTCTTT. Translated: CASSPSTGSNTEAFF.

The rearrangement joins TRBV10-3 to TRBJ1-1; 7 nucleotides line up with TRBD1. The CDR3 runs 14 residues. Germline V gene lookup returns CDR1 ENHRY and CDR2 SYGVKD. V lost 7 bases to trimming and J lost 4 bases; unmatched junction nucleotides: 9. The CDR3 reads CAITPDRASTEAFF. The CDR3 nucleotides read TGTGCCATCACCCCCGACAGGGCCAGCACTGAAGCTTTCTTT.

Only a few counts were recorded for this clone. The chain couples TRBV7-8 to TRBJ2-5; TRBD2 matches at 7 bases. This CDR3 has 13 amino acids. J lost 5 bases, V lost 6 bases, and 6 bases had no gene match. CDR1 is SGHVS, CDR2 FQNEAQ, per germline. CDR3: CASRRGSAETQYF. The CDR3 DNA sequence: TGTGCCAGCAGGCGGGGGTCCGCGGAGACCCAGTACTTC.

This rearrangement joins TRBV15 to TRBJ2-7, with 10 bases fitting TRBD1. From germline, CDR1 is LNHNV and CDR2 YYDKDF (reference sequence). The CDR3 extends over 14 amino acids. J was trimmed by 8 bases and V by 5 bases; bases with no gene match: 9. CDR3 coding DNA: TGTGCCACCAGCCGAAAAGGGGACAGGGGAAAGCAGTACTTC. Protein sequence: CATSRKGDRGKQYF.

This clone was seen at least ten times. The rearrangement joins TRBV28 to TRBJ1-4, with D tentatively TRBD1 (5 bases). CDR3 size: 15 residues. Germline assignment: CDR1 MDHEN and CDR2 SYDVKM. Trimming took off 6 bases at V and 7 bases at J, with 18 bases between the two ends. CDR3 protein: CASSRMDTGGEKLFF. CDR3 bases: TGTGCCAGCAGCCGAATGGACACGGGCGGTGAAAAACTGTTTTTT. Using reference TRBV28 and TRBJ1-4 for the parts outside the CDR3, the full variable domain is DVKVTQSSRYLVKRTGEKVFLECVQDMDHENMFWYRQDPGLGLRLIYFSYDVKMKEKGDIPEGYSVSREKKERFSLILESASTNQTSMYLCASSRMDTGGEKLFFGSGTQLSVL.

The chain is built from TRBV9 and TRBJ2-1, with D possibly being TRBD2 (6 bases). Per the germline V gene, CDR1 is SGDLS and CDR2 is YYNGEE. CDR3 length: 17 residues. The V gene lost 0 bases and the J gene lost 4 bases, with 17 bases spanning the gap. CDR3 DNA: TGTGCCAGCAGCGTAGCCCCTCATTCGGGAGTATACAATGAGCAGTTCTTC. Amino acids: CASSVAPHSGVYNEQFF.

There are a few counts of this clone. The chain recombines TRBV5-4 with TRBJ2-3; 7 bases align to TRBD2. Germline CDR1 reads SGHNT; CDR2 reads YYREEE (reference sequence). J gave up 5 bases and V 4 bases, and 16 bases lay outside the gene matches. The CDR3 is 17 amino acids. The CDR3, as DNA: TGTGCCAGCAGCCAAGCATTCAGCGGGATGGACGGAGATACGCAGTATTTT. It is translated as CASSQAFSGMDGDTQYF.

This clone was recorded a few times. The chain couples TRBV7-2 to TRBJ2-7, with D possibly being TRBD1 (5 bases). Germline-derived CDR1 and CDR2 are SGHTA and FQGNSA. The V end was cut by 5 bases, the J end by 4 bases, with 15 bases between. The CDR3 is 14 amino acids. CDR3 in amino acids: CASSPDKGSYEQYF. In nucleotides, the CDR3 is TGTGCCAGCAGCCCGGACAAGGGGTCTTACGAGCAGTACTTC.

This clone was seen only a few times. V gene TRBV19 combines with J gene TRBJ2-1; TRBD2 aligns across 7 bases. V lost 4 bases, J lost 0 bases, and 9 bases stayed unmatched. Germline V gene lookup returns CDR1 LNHDA and CDR2 SQIVND (reference sequence). This CDR3 is 17 amino acids long. Here the CDR3 reads CASSRGRGGSSYNEQFF. CDR3 DNA sequence: TGTGCCAGTAGTAGGGGCCGGGGCGGGAGCTCCTACAATGAGCAGTTCTTC. Complete variable domain (other parts from reference TRBV19 and TRBJ2-1): DGGITQSPKYLFRKEGQNVTLSCEQNLNHDAMYWYRQDPGQGLRLIYYSQIVNDFQKGDIAEGYSVSREKKESFPLTVTSAQKNPTAFYLCASSRGRGGSSYNEQFFGPGTRLTVL.

The J gene is TRBJ2-1, the V gene TRBV9, with 7 bases lining up with TRBD2. The germline V gene encodes CDR1 SGDLS and CDR2 YYNGEE. The junction had 6 bases not matched to a gene; V was cut back by 3 bases and J by 3 bases. The CDR3 runs to 15 residues. The CDR3 region is CASSDAGDHYNEQFF. Written as DNA, the CDR3 is TGTGCCAGCAGCGATGCGGGAGACCACTACAATGAGCAGTTCTTC.

In its sample, this clone was seen a few times. The chain is built from TRBV27 and TRBJ2-7, with TRBD2 identical over 7 bases. Per the germline V gene, CDR1 is MNHEY and CDR2 is SMNVEV (reference sequence). This CDR3 is 15 amino acids long. V lost 6 bases, J lost 2 bases, and 10 bases stayed unmatched. The CDR3 loop is CASSDRWGGPYEQYF. The CDR3 DNA is TGTGCCAGCAGCGATCGTTGGGGAGGGCCCTACGAGCAGTACTTC.

The chain employs TRBV19 and TRBJ2-4, with D possibly TRBD2 on 5 matching bases. V was pared by 3 bases and J by 2 bases, with 20 bases between. CDR3 size: 18 residues. CDR1 and CDR2 (germline): LNHDA, SQIVND (reference sequence). The CDR3 coding sequence is TGTGCCAGTAGTATTGGAGAGGGAACTTCTCCTTCCAAAAACATTCAGTACTTC. Protein: CASSIGEGTSPSKNIQYF.

In its sample, this clone was seen a few times. The V and J genes are TRBV29-1 and TRBJ1-1; 8 nucleotides agree with TRBD1. Germline trimming cut 6 bases from V and 0 bases from J; bases unmatched to any gene: 3. CDR1 and CDR2 (germline): SQVTM, ANQGSEA. The CDR3 loop spans 13 amino acids. This chain's CDR3 is CSVPGGVNTEAFF. As DNA, the CDR3 is TGCAGCGTACCAGGGGGCGTGAACACTGAAGCTTTCTTT.

This clone showed up just a few times. The chain recombines TRBV7-8 with TRBJ2-1; tentative D call: TRBD1 (5 bases). Looked up from germline, CDR1 is SGHVS and CDR2 is FQNEAQ. Trimming shortened V by 1 base and J by 0 bases, and 7 bases separated the two germline ends. There are 15 residues in the CDR3. The CDR3 protein is CASSLVGASYNEQFF. The CDR3 DNA follows: TGTGCCAGCAGCTTAGTTGGGGCCTCCTACAATGAGCAGTTCTTC.

This clone was detected a few times. The chain has TRBV4-3 and TRBJ2-4; D is possibly TRBD2 (6 bases). CDR1 is LGHNA, CDR2 YSLEER, per germline. The CDR3 contains 13 residues. Trimming stripped 4 bases from V and 5 bases from J, with 9 bases between. CDR3 nucleotides: TGCGCCAGCAGCCTGCAGCGGGAAAACATTCAGTACTTC. It encodes CASSLQRENIQYF.

V and J are TRBV4-2 and TRBJ2-5, with D possibly TRBD2 on 6 matching bases. Germline V CDR1 and CDR2: LGHNA, YNFKEQ. The V and J ends lost 0 bases and 2 bases respectively, with 10 bases between them. This CDR3 has 15 residues. CDR3 DNA sequence: TGTGCCAGCAGCCAAGAGGGGGGACTGCAAGAGACCCAGTACTTC. The encoded protein is CASSQEGGLQETQYF.

The sample holds a few counts of this clone. This chain links TRBV28 with TRBJ1-2; possible D gene TRBD1, 6 bases. Trimming shortened V by 4 bases and J by 12 bases, and 12 bases separated the two germline ends. CDR3 length: 11 amino acids. Germline values: CDR1 MDHEN, CDR2 SYDVKM. The CDR3 is CASSYRGANTF. Written as DNA, the CDR3 is TGTGCCAGCAGTTATCGGGGGGCGAACACCTTC.

The V and J genes are TRBV5-1 and TRBJ2-3, with D perhaps matching TRBD1 (5 bases). V dropped 4 bases and J dropped 4 bases, with 13 bases sitting between them. Germline-derived CDR1 and CDR2 are SGHRS and YFSETQ. The CDR3 is 14 amino acids. CDR3 nucleotide sequence: TGCGCCAGCAGCCCCGGACAAGTTGCAGATACGCAGTATTTT. Amino acids: CASSPGQVADTQYF.

This rearrangement joins TRBV7-9 to TRBJ1-1; D is undetermined. This CDR3 spans 12 amino acids. CDR1 and CDR2 (germline): SEHNR, FQNEAQ (reference sequence). V lost 8 bases, J lost 0 bases, and 7 bases lay in between. The CDR3 loop reads CASSRVNTEAFF. CDR3 in DNA: TGTGCCAGCTCCCGGGTGAACACTGAAGCTTTCTTT.

The chain employs TRBV14 and TRBJ2-5, with 11 nucleotides matching TRBD2. V gave up 0 bases and J gave up 4 bases; unmatched junction bases: 4. The CDR3 runs 16 residues. CDR1 and CDR2 (germline): SGHDN, FVKESK. CDR3 sequence: CASSQELAGALETQYF. Here the CDR3 DNA reads TGTGCCAGCAGCCAAGAACTAGCGGGAGCGTTAGAGACCCAGTACTTC.